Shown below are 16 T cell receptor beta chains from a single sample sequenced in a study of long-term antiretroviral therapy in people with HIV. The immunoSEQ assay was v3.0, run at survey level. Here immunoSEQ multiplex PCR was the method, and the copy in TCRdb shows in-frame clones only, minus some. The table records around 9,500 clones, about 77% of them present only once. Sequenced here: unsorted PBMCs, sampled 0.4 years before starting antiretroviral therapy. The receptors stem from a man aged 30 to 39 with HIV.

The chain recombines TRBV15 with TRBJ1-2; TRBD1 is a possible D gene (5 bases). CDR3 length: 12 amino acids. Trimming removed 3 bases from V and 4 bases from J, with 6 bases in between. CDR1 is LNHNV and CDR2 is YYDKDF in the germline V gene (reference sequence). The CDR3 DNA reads TGTGCCACCAGCAGCGGGGGCTATGGCTACACCTTC. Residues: CATSSGGYGYTF.

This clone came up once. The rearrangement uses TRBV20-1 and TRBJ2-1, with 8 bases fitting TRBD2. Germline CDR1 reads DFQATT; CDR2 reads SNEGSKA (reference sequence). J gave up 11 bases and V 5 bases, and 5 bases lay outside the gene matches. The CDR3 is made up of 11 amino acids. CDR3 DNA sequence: TGCAGTGCTGCGGGGGGCGGTCAGCAGTTCTTC. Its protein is CSAAGGGQQFF.

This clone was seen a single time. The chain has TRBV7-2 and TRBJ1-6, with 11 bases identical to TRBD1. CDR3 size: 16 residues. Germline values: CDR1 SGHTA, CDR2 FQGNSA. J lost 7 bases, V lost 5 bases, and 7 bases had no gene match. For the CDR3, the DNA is TGTGCCAGCAGCGGGACAGGGGGGACGGGCAATTCACCCCTCCACTTT. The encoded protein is CASSGTGGTGNSPLHF.

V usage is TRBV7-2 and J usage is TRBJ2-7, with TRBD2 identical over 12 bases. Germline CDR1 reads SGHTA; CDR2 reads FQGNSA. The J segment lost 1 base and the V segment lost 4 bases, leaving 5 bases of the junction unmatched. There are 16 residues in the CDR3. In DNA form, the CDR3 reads TGTGCCAGCAGCTCACGACTAGCGGGAGAATCCTACGAGCAGTACTTC. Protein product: CASSSRLAGESYEQYF.

The CDR3 region has the DNA TGTGCCAGCACCCAGATTAATAATTCACCCCTCCACTTT. It specifies CASTQINNSPLHF. V is TRBV25-1 and J is TRBJ1-6; D gene uncertain. The CDR3 is 13 amino acids. Germline assignment: CDR1 MGHDK and CDR2 SYGVNS. Trimming took off 7 bases at V and 5 bases at J, with 9 bases between the two ends.

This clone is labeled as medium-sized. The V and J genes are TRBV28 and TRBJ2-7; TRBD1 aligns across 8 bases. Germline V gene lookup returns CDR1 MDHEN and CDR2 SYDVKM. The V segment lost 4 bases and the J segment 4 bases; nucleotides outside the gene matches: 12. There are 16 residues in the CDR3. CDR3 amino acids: CASSSYGQGLSYEQYF. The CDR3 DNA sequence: TGTGCCAGCAGTTCCTACGGACAGGGTTTATCTTACGAGCAGTACTTC.

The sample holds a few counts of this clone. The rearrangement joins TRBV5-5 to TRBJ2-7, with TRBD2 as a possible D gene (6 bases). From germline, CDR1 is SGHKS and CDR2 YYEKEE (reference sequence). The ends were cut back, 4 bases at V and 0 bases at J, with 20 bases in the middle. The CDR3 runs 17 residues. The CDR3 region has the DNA TGTGCCAGCAGCGACGGCGTTACGGGGGTGCTCTCCTACGAGCAGTACTTC. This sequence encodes CASSDGVTGVLSYEQYF.

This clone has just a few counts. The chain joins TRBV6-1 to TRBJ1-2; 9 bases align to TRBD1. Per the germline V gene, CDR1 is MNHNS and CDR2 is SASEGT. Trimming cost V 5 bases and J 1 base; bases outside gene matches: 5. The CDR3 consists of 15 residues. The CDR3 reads CASSLQGAINYGYTF. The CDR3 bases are TGTGCCAGCAGTTTACAGGGGGCGATTAACTATGGCTACACCTTC.

CDR3 DNA: TGCGCCAGCAGCCAAGGGCCGAACACTGAAGCTTTCTTT. This gives the protein CASSQGPNTEAFF. V gene TRBV4-1 combines with J gene TRBJ1-1; D gene ambiguous. This CDR3 is 13 amino acids long. The V end lost 1 base, the J end lost 1 base, and 4 bases lay between the germline ends. In germline, CDR1 is MGHRA, CDR2 YSYEKL.

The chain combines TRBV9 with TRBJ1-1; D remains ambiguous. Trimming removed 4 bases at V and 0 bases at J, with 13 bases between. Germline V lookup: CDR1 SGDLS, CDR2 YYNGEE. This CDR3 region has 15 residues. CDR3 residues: CASSPGVVMNTEAFF. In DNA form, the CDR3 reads TGTGCCAGCAGCCCGGGAGTCGTCATGAACACTGAAGCTTTCTTT.

Here the CDR3 DNA reads TGTGCCAGCAGCTTGGTCAGTACGAATACGCAGTATTTT. Its translation is CASSLVSTNTQYF. The chain couples TRBV5-4 to TRBJ2-3; D not resolved. Germline V gene sequence: CDR1 SGHNT, CDR2 YYREEE (reference sequence). The CDR3 sequence is 13 residues long. V was trimmed by 0 bases and J by 7 bases, leaving 9 bases between them.

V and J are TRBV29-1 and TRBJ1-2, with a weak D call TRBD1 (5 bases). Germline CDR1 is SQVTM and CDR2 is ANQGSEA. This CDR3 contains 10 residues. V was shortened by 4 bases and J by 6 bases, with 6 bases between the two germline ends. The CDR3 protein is CSVGGDGYTF. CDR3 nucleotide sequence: TGCAGCGTTGGAGGGGATGGCTACACCTTC.

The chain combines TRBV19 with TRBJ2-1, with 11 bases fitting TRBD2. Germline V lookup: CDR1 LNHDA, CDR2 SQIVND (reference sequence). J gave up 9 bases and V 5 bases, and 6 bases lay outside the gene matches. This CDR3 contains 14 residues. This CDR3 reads CASSLAGGLGEQFF. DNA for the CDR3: TGTGCCAGTAGTTTAGCGGGGGGGCTGGGTGAGCAGTTCTTC.

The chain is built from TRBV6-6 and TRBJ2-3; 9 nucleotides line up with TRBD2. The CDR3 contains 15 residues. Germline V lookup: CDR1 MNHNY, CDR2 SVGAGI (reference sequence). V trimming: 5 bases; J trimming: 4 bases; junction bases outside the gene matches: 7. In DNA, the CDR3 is TGTGCCAGCAGTGTTAGCGGGAGAGGGGCAGATACGCAGTATTTT. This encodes CASSVSGRGADTQYF.

The DNA of the CDR3 is TGTGCCAGTAGACTTCTCGGCAGTGCCAGCAATCAGCCCCAGCATTTT. This translates into CASRLLGSASNQPQHF. The chain joins TRBV19 to TRBJ1-5; D is undetermined. Germline V gives CDR1 LNHDA, CDR2 SQIVND (reference sequence). Trimming took 6 bases from V and 1 from J, leaving 16 bases between them. The CDR3 has 16 amino acids.

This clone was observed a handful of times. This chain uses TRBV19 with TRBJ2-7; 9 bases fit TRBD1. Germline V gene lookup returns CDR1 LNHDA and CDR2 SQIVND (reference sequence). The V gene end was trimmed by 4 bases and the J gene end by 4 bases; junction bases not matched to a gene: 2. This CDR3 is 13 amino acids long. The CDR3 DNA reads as TGTGCCAGTAGTAAGGGACAGGGTTACGAGCAGTACTTC. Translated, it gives CASSKGQGYEQYF.